A selection of T cell receptor beta chains follows, all from one sample in a study of human T cells and chemical hapten exposure. Via MiXCR, TCRdb re-called the RACE reads, giving one row per CDR3 protein. This table has around 380,000 distinct CDR3 sequences, approximately 5% appearing once. This material consisted of whole blood, taken in connection with sensitization to the hapten diphenylcyclopropenone (DPC). These receptors were collected from a woman aged 18-29 years with alopecia areata. Some clones in this sample may be carry-over from other donors' samples. The CDR3 runs from the conserved cysteine through the conserved F or W. The D gene is left open where the match is weak. Expanded clones are given a class, and other clones once, few, many or no size at all.

d_gene	v_gene	j_gene	abundance	CDR3nt	CDR3aa
TRBD1	TRBV12-5	TRBJ2-3	NA	TGTGCTAGTGCCGGGACAGGGAGAGATACGCAGTATTTT	CASAGTGRDTQYF
TRBD1	TRBV20-1	TRBJ2-3	NA	TGCAGTGCCCCGCAGGGGGTTAACACAGATACGCAGTATTTT	CSAPQGVNTDTQYF
NA	TRBV6-4	TRBJ2-3	NA	TGTGCCAGCAGTGCCGGACAGAACACAGATACGCAGTATTTT	CASSAGQNTDTQYF
NA	TRBV2	TRBJ1-4	many	TGTGCCAGCCACGGGGAAAAACTGTTTTTT	CASHGEKLFF
NA	TRBV28	TRBJ2-7	many	TGTGCCAGCACCTCCCCCGGGGGCCACGAGCAGTACTTC	CASTSPGGHEQYF
TRBD1	TRBV7-2	TRBJ1-4	few	TGTGCCAGCAGCTCCTTGGGGACAGGGGAAAGAAAACTGTTTTTT	CASSSLGTGERKLFF
NA	TRBV2	TRBJ1-6	few	TGTGCCAGCACCGGTAGATTCCCCCTCCACTTT	CASTGRFPLHF
TRBD1	TRBV13	TRBJ2-7	many	TGTGCCAGCAGCCCCAGACAGGGGAACTACGAGCAGTACTTC	CASSPRQGNYEQYF
TRBD1	TRBV7-6	TRBJ1-1	NA	TGTGCCAGCAGCACGACAGGGCCGGGCACTGAAGCTTTCTTT	CASSTTGPGTEAFF
NA	TRBV5-1	TRBJ2-1	many	TGCGCCAGCAGCTTGGGCGAGAATGAGCAGTTCTTC	CASSLGENEQFF
NA	TRBV9	TRBJ2-2	NA	TGTGCCAGCAGCGGCGAACAGGGCTGGACCGGGGAGCTGTTTTTT	CASSGEQGWTGELFF
TRBD1	TRBV6-2/TRBV6-3	TRBJ2-7	NA	TGTGCCAGCAGATCAGGGGGATTAGACTACGAGCAGTACTTC	CASRSGGLDYEQYF
TRBD1	TRBV24-1	TRBJ2-2	many	TGTGCCACCAGTGACCCCGGGACAGCCACCGGGGAGCTGTTTTTT	CATSDPGTATGELFF
TRBD1	TRBV29-1	TRBJ2-1	many	TGCAGCGTTCCAAATCGGGACAGGGTCTACAATGAGCAGTTCTTC	CSVPNRDRVYNEQFF
NA	TRBV20-1	TRBJ1-1	many	TGCAGTGCTAGGGGGAGCAGGGACACTGAAGCTTTCTTT	CSARGSRDTEAFF
NA	TRBV12-3/TRBV12-4	TRBJ1-5	many	TGTGCCAGCAGTTCCGCCCGGGGGGCCGAAGAACAGCCCCAGCATTTT	CASSSARGAEEQPQHF
NA	TRBV21-1	TRBJ2-2	few	TGTGCCAGCAGCAAAACCGGGAACACCGGGGAGCTGTTTTTT	CASSKTGNTGELFF
TRBD1	TRBV28	TRBJ1-3	NA	TGTGCCAGCAGTTTATCAGGGACAGGGTTAAACACCATATATTTT	CASSLSGTGLNTIYF
TRBD2	TRBV6-5	TRBJ2-3	few	TGTGCCAGCAGTTATCGGGACTACCTAACCACAGATACGCAGTATTTT	CASSYRDYLTTDTQYF
TRBD2	TRBV6-5	TRBJ2-3	few	TGTGCCAGCAGTTACCACGCGGGGGGGCAGACAGATACGCAGTATTTT	CASSYHAGGQTDTQYF
TRBD1	TRBV6-5	TRBJ1-1	many	TGTGCCAGCAGGTGGGACAGGGCCACTGAAGCTTTCTTT	CASRWDRATEAFF
NA	TRBV20-1	TRBJ1-5	few	TGCAGTGCTAGGGCAGGACAGATTAATCAGCCCCAGCATTTT	CSARAGQINQPQHF